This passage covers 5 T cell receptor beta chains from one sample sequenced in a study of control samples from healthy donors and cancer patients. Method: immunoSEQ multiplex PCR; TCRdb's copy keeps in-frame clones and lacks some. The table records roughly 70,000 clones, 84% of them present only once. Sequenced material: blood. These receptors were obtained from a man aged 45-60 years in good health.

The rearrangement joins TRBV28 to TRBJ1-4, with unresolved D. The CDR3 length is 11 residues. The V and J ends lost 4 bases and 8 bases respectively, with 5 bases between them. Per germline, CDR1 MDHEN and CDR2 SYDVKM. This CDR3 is CASSYEEKLFF. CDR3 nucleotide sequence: TGTGCCAGCAGTTATGAGGAAAAACTGTTTTTT.

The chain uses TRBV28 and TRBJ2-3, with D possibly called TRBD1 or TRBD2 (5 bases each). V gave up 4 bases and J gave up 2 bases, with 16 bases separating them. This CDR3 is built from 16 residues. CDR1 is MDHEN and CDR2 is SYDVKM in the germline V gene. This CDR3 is CASSSFGGPDTDTQYF. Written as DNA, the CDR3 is TGTGCCAGCAGTTCCTTTGGGGGACCCGACACAGATACGCAGTATTTT.

The CDR3 nucleotides are TGTGCCAGCAGCATCAGACTTTCTCCGTTCTTC. Encoded protein: CASSIRLSPFF. The chain recombines TRBV3-1 (or the pseudogene TRBV3-2) with TRBJ2-1; no reliable D call. Germline loops: CDR1 LGHDT, CDR2 YNNKEL (reference sequence). Between the trimmed V and J ends, which lost 5 bases and 15 bases, there was a span of 14 bases. CDR3 length: 11 amino acids.

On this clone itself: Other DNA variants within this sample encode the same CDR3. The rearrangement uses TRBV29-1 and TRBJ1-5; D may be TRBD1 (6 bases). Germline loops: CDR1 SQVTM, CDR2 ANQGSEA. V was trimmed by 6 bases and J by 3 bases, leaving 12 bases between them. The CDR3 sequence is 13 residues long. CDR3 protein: CSVRDNYNQPQHF. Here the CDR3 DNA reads TGCAGCGTCCGGGACAACTACAATCAGCCCCAGCATTTT.

Written as DNA, the CDR3 is TGTGCCAGCAGTGACGACAGGGTTCGCGAAAAACTGTTTTTT. Encoded protein: CASSDDRVREKLFF. The chain recombines TRBV6-1 with TRBJ1-4; 7 bases agree with TRBD1. The germline gives CDR1 MNHNS, CDR2 SASEGT. The CDR3 runs 14 residues. The V and J ends lost 3 bases and 8 bases, in that order; junction bases with no gene match: 6.